This T cell receptor beta chain was retrieved from a study of blood T cells in healthy people across ages. V gave up 7 bases and J gave up 4 bases; unmatched junction bases: 8. Germline assignment: CDR1 MNHNS and CDR2 SASEGT. The CDR3 is 14 residues long. A J-beta primer mix and a sample-barcoded 5' primer were used in a second PCR of about 7 to 12 cycles. Carrying 12 random nucleotides, a template-switch adaptor labeled each individual cDNA molecule. TCRdb ran MiXCR on the 5' RACE reads and lists one entry per CDR3 protein. The table records 550,000 to 700,000 distinct CDR3 sequences, 25% to 30% of them present only once. Donors ranged from roughly 6 to 100 years old and were healthy Caucasians in Russia. The sample holds a few counts of this clonotype. The antigen is unknown. Regarding the study as a whole: Both naive CD4+ cell counts and diversity were greater in long-lived donors than in aged donors. Unknown CMV status may confound age-related changes in expanded clones.

The chain is built from TRBV6-1 and TRBJ1-2; 8 bases map to TRBD1. The receptor comes from a woman in her 70s in good health. Sample: blood. The CDR3 spells CASTRDRISYGYTF. CDR3 coding DNA: TGTGCCAGCACCCGGGACAGGATTAGCTATGGCTACACCTTC.